What follows is one T cell receptor beta chain and its context. At one boundary the junction diverges from the germline segment, which might be a read error. RNA transcripts provided the source from which TCR beta CDR3 regions were amplified. The study used the HTBI primer set for a first-round RT-PCR of the TCR CDR3. TCRdb itself ran the multiplex PCR reads through MiXCR, one entry per CDR3 protein. This table has around 600,000 distinct CDR3 sequences, approximately 15% appearing once. This record belongs to a study of T cells in Graves' hyperthyroidism and ophthalmopathy. Germline V CDR1 and CDR2: SQVTM, ANQGSEA. The length of the CDR3 is 16 residues.

This chain links TRBV29-1 with TRBJ1-5; D might be TRBD1 (5 bases). This clonotype was sampled from a woman aged 30 to 39 with Graves' hyperthyroidism. Sequences were obtained from blood. The CDR3 DNA reads as TGCAGCGTTGCTCTATTCCTTCCAGGGTCACGGCAGCCCCGGCATTTT. Its protein product is CSVALFLPGSRQPRHF.